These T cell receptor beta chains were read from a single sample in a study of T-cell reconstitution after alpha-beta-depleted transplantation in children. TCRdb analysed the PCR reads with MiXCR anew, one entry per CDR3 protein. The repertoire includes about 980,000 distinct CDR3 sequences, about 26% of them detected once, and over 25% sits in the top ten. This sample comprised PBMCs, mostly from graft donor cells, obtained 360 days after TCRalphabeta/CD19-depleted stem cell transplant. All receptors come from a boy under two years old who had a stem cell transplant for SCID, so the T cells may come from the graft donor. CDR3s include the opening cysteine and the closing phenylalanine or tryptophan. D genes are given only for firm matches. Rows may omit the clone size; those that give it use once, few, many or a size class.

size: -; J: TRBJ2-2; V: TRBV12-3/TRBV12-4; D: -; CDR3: CASSGVGAYTGELFF; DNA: TGTGCCAGCAGTGGTGTGGGGGCCTACACCGGGGAGCTGTTTTTT
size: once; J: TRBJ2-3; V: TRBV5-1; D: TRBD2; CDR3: CASSPGLAGRVGDTQYF; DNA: TGCGCCAGCAGCCCGGGACTAGCGGGTAGGGTCGGAGATACGCAGTATTTT
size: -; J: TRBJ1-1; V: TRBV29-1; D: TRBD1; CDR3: CSVLRDRGPNTEAFF; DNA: TGCAGCGTCCTCCGCGACAGGGGCCCGAACACTGAAGCTTTCTTT
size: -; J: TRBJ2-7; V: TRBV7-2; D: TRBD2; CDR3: CASSLESTGGYEQYF; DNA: TGTGCTAGCAGCTTAGAATCCACCGGGGGGTACGAGCAGTACTTC
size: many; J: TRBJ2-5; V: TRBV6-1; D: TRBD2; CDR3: CASRRAGALETQYF; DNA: TGTGCCAGTAGACGAGCGGGGGCTCTAGAGACCCAGTACTTC
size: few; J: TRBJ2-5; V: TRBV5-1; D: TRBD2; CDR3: CASSFRSGGKQETQYF; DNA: TGCGCCAGCAGCTTCCGTAGCGGGGGGAAGCAAGAGACCCAGTACTTC
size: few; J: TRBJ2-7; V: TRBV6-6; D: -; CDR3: CASSRNGLDEQYF; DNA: TGTGCCAGCAGTCGCAACGGGTTGGACGAGCAGTACTTC
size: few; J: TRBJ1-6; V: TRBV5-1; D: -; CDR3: CASSLGDGRYNSPLHF; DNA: TGCGCCAGCAGCTTGGGGGACGGGAGATATAATTCACCCCTCCACTTT
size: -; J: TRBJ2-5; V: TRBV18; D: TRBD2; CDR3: CASSPRVAGGEWTQYF; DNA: TGTGCCAGCTCACCAAGGGTAGCGGGTGGAGAATGGACCCAGTACTTC
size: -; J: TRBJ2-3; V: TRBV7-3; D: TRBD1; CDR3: CASSPGQGVADTQYF; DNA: TGTGCCAGCAGCCCAGGACAGGGAGTCGCAGATACGCAGTATTTT
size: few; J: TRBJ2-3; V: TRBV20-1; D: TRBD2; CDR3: CSAPRTSGGAGSQDTQYF; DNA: TGCAGTGCTCCCCGGACTAGCGGGGGGGCCGGGTCGCAAGATACGCAGTATTTT
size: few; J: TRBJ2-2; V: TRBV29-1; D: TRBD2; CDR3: CSTRLARAGELFF; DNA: TGCAGCACCCGACTAGCGAGGGCCGGGGAGCTGTTTTTT
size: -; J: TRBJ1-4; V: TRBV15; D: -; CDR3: CATSRERGRTKLFF; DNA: TGTGCCACCAGCAGAGAGCGGGGCAGGACCAAACTGTTTTTT
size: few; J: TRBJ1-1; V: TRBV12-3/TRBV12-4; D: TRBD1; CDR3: CASSYDRGGNTEAFF; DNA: TGTGCCAGCAGCTATGACAGGGGAGGGAACACTGAAGCTTTCTTT
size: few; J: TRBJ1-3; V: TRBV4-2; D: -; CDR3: CASSQDRREGENTIYF; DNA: TGTGCCAGCAGCCAAGATCGCAGAGAGGGGGAAAACACCATATATTTT